This TCR beta chain appears in the sequencing data of a study of regulatory T cells in long-lasting Graves disease. Overall study: Graves' patients, diagnosed recently, had received antithyroid drugs under 3 months.

Overall study findings and caveats: Patients whose Graves' disease persisted exhibited lower TCR diversity than those newly diagnosed.

Specified time point: newly diagnosed GD, antithyroid drugs for less than 3 months. Extracted RNA from PBMCs served as the source of the TCR library. The patients were enrolled through endocrinology in Xi'an, China. Arm-PCR with iRepertoire HTBI primers amplified the CDR3 regions for these TCR beta libraries. In TCRdb, the multiplex PCR reads were re-called with MiXCR into one record per CDR3 protein. This sample has fewer than 400,000 distinct CDR3 sequences, with more than 15% found just once. This clonotype was seen a few times. Antigen specificity is unknown. Trimming took 2 bases from V and 4 from J, leaving 12 bases between them. The CDR3 extends over 15 amino acids. The germline gives CDR1 MDHEN, CDR2 SYDVKM.

This chain links TRBV28 with TRBJ2-1; D is unclear. This TCR was sampled from a female donor with Graves disease. The sequencing here drew on peripheral blood mononuclear cells (PBMCs), taken at new diagnosis, from a patient treated with antithyroid drugs. CDR3 loop: CASSLGLYNYNEQFF. In DNA form, the CDR3 reads TGTGCCAGCAGTTTAGGGTTGTATAATTACAATGAGCAGTTCTTC. Full variable domain (missing parts from reference TRBV28 and TRBJ2-1): DVKVTQSSRYLVKRTGEKVFLECVQDMDHENMFWYRQDPGLGLRLIYFSYDVKMKEKGDIPEGYSVSREKKERFSLILESASTNQTSMYLCASSLGLYNYNEQFFGPGTRLTVL.